This T cell receptor beta chain was recovered during a study of blood T cell repertoires in COVID-19. Study-level background: Specimens from acute and convalescent COVID-19 originated in the United States, Italy and Spain. PBMCs, B-cell-depleted T cells, or T cells provided the cDNA or gDNA that made up the material.

Study processing details: Using reference gene primer amplification, nucleated cell counts were estimated. Profiled with immunoSEQ multiplex PCR; TCRdb holds only in-frame clones, not every one. V and J calls plus clone size are reproduced from that table; the DNA served to infer D and trimming. In the table there are roughly 200,000 clones, 80% of which are singletons. This CDR3 is 13 amino acids long. Looked up from germline, CDR1 is SGDLS and CDR2 is YYNGEE. The V and J ends lost 0 bases and 5 bases respectively, with 8 bases between them. The receptor was isolated from a man aged 55-75 years with acute or convalescent COVID-19. Source material: peripheral blood. J is TRBJ1-1 and V is TRBV9; unclear D gene. The CDR3 loop reads CASSVVGRTEAFF. As DNA, the CDR3 is TGTGCCAGCAGCGTAGTCGGGAGGACTGAAGCTTTCTTT.